A single sample is the source of the 3 T cell receptor beta chains below, sequenced in a study of Ad26.COV2.S vaccination and SARS-CoV-2 variants. Method: immunoSEQ multiplex PCR; TCRdb's copy keeps in-frame clones and lacks some. The sample has 300,000 to 350,000 clones, 86% seen once; the top ten hold about 10%. Regarding treatment: about 20 received Ad26.COV2.S at low or high dose, single or two shots; several received placebo; per-sample allocation not given. Day 63 following the first vaccine or placebo injection was when the samples were taken. The sample in question was peripheral blood, obtained in a trial of Ad26.COV2.S vaccine versus placebo. Receptor source: a person between 18 and 65 years old who received the Ad26.COV2.S COVID-19 vaccine or a placebo.

The chain carries TRBV4-1 and TRBJ2-3; TRBD2 agrees at 14 bases. V lost 0 bases and J lost 5; bases outside the gene matches: 13. The CDR3 is 20 amino acids. The V gene's germline CDR1 is MGHRA and CDR2 YSYEKL. CDR3: CASSQDPGLAGVSLRDTQYF. The CDR3, as DNA: TGCGCCAGCAGCCAAGACCCGGGACTAGCGGGAGTGAGTCTGCGAGATACGCAGTATTTT.

The chain recombines TRBV19 with TRBJ1-4; D is possibly TRBD1 (5 bases). CDR1 LNHDA and CDR2 SQIVND come from the germline V gene (reference sequence). The CDR3 has 14 residues. V was cut by 4 bases and J by 5 bases, with 11 bases left in between. The chain's CDR3 is CASSNLQGNEKLFF. CDR3 coding DNA: TGTGCCAGTAGTAATCTTCAGGGCAATGAAAAACTGTTTTTT.

The rearrangement uses TRBV2 and TRBJ1-4; possibly TRBD1 for D (5 bases). In germline, CDR1 is SNHLY, CDR2 FYNNEI. CDR3 length: 15 amino acids. The V end was cut by 5 bases, the J end by 4 bases, with 14 bases between. The CDR3 here is CASSFYRDLNEKLFF. The CDR3 DNA reads TGTGCCAGCAGTTTTTACCGGGACCTTAATGAAAAACTGTTTTTT.